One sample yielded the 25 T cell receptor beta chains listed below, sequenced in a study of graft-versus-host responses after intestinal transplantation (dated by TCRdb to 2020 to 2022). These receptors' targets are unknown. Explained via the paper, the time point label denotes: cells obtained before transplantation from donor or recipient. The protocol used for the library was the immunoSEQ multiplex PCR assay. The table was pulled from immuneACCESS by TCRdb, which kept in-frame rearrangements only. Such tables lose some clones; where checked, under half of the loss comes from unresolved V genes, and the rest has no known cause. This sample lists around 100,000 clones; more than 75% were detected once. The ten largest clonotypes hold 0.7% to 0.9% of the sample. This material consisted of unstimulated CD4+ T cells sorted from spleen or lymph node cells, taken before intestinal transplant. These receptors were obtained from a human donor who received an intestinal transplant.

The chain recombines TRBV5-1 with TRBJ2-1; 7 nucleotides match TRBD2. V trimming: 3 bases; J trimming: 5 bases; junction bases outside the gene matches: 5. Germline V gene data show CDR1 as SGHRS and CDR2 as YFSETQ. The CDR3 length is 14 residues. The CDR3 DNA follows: TGCGCCAGCAGCTCACCGGGACTACACAATGAGCAGTTCTTC. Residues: CASSSPGLHNEQFF.

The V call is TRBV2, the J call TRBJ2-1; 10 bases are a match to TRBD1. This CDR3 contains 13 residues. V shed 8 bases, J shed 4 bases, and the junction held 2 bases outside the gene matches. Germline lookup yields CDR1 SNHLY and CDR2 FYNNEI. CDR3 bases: TGTGCCAGCCGGGACAGGGGTTACAATGAGCAGTTCTTC. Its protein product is CASRDRGYNEQFF. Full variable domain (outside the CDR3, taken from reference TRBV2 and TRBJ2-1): EPEVTQTPSHQVTQMGQEVILRCVPISNHLYFYWYRQILGQKVEFLVSFYNNEISEKSEIFDDQFSVERPDGSNFTLKIRSTKLEDSAMYFCASRDRGYNEQFFGPGTRLTVL.

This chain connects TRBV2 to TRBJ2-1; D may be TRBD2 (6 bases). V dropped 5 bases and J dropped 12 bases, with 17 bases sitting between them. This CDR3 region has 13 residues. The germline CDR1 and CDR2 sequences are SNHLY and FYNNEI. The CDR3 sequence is CASSLLRSSGQFF. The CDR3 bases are TGTGCCAGCAGTTTACTACGGAGTAGCGGGCAGTTCTTC. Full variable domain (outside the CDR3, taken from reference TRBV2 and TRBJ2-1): EPEVTQTPSHQVTQMGQEVILRCVPISNHLYFYWYRQILGQKVEFLVSFYNNEISEKSEIFDDQFSVERPDGSNFTLKIRSTKLEDSAMYFCASSLLRSSGQFFGPGTRLTVL.

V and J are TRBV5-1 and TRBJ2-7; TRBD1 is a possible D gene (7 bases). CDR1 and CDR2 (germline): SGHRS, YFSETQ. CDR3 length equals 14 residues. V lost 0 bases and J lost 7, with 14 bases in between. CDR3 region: CASSLDASGGEQYF. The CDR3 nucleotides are TGCGCCAGCAGCTTGGACGCTTCAGGGGGGGAGCAGTACTTC.

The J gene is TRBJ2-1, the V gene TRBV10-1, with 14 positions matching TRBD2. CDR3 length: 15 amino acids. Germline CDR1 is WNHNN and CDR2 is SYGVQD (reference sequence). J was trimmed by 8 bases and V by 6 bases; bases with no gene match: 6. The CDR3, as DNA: TGCGCCAGCAGCGAGGGACTAGCGGGAGACGATGAGCAGTTCTTC. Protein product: CASSEGLAGDDEQFF.

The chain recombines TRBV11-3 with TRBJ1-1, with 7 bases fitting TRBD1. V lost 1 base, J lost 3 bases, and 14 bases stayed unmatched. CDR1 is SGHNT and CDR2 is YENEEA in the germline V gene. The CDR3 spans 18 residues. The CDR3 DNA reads TGTGCCAGCAGCTTAGGGGTCCAAGGAGGGGGCGTGGACACTGAAGCTTTCTTT. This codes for CASSLGVQGGGVDTEAFF.

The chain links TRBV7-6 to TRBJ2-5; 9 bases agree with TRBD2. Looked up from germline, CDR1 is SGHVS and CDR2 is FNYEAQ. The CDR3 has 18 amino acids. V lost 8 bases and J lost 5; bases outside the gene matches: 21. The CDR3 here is CASSRREGLRGYSETQYF. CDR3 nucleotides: TGTGCCAGCTCAAGGCGGGAGGGCCTGAGAGGGTATTCGGAGACCCAGTACTTC.

This CDR3 is CASKGERERRTGELFF. The DNA for the CDR3 is TGTGCCAGCAAGGGGGAGCGGGAGAGGAGGACCGGGGAGCTGTTTTTT. This chain joins TRBV6-6 and TRBJ2-2, with 8 nucleotides matching TRBD2. The V gene end was trimmed by 7 bases and the J gene end by 5 bases; junction bases not matched to a gene: 12. Germline CDR1 and CDR2: MNHNY and SVGAGI (reference sequence). The CDR3 consists of 16 residues.

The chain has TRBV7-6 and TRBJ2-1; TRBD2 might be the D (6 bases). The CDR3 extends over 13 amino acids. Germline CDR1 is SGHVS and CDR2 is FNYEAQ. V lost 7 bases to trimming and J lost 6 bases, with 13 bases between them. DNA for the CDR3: TGTGCCAGCAAGGACGGACTAACCAATGAGCAGTTCTTC. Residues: CASKDGLTNEQFF.

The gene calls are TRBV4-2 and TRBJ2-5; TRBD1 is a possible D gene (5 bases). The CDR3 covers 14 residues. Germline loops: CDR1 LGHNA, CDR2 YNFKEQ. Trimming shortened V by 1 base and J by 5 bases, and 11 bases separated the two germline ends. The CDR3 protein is CASSQGRGWETQYF. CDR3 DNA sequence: TGTGCCAGCAGCCAAGGAAGGGGCTGGGAGACCCAGTACTTC.

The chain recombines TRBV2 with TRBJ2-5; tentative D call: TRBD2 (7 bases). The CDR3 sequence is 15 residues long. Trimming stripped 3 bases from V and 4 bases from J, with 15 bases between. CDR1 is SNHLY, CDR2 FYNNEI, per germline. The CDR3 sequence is CASSEEQGGGETQYF. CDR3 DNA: TGTGCCAGCAGTGAGGAGCAGGGAGGGGGAGAGACCCAGTACTTC. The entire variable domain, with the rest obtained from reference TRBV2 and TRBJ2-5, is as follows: EPEVTQTPSHQVTQMGQEVILRCVPISNHLYFYWYRQILGQKVEFLVSFYNNEISEKSEIFDDQFSVERPDGSNFTLKIRSTKLEDSAMYFCASSEEQGGGETQYFGPGTRLLVL.

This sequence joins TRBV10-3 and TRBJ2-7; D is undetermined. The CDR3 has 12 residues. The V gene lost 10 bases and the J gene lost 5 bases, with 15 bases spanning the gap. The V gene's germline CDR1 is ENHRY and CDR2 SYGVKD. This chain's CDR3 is CATGRGSNEQYF. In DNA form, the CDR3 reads TGTGCCACCGGGCGAGGAAGTAACGAGCAGTACTTC.

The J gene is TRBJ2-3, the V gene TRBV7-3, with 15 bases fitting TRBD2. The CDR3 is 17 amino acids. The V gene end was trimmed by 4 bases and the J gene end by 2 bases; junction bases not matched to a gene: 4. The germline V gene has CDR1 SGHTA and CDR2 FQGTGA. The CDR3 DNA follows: TGTGCCAGCAGCTCCGGGACTAGCGGGGGGCACACAGATACGCAGTATTTT. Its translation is CASSSGTSGGHTDTQYF.

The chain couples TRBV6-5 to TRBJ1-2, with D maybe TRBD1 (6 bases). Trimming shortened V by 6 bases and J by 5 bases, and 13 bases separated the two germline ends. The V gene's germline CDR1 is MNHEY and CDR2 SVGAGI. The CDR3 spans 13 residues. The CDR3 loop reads CASRAQGRYGYTF. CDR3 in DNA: TGTGCCAGCAGGGCCCAGGGGAGGTATGGCTACACCTTC.

In DNA form, the CDR3 reads TGCGCCAGCAGCTTTAGGAGGGGCGATAATGAGCAGTTCTTC. This codes for CASSFRRGDNEQFF. The rearrangement links TRBV5-1 to TRBJ2-1, with D possibly matching TRBD2 (6 bases). Germline V lookup: CDR1 SGHRS, CDR2 YFSETQ. The length of the CDR3 is 14 residues. The V gene lost 2 bases and the J gene lost 7 bases, with 13 bases spanning the gap.

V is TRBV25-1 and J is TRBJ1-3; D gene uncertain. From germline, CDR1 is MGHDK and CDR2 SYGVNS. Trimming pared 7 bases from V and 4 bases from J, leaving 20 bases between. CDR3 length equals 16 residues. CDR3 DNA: TGTGCCAGCATTGCAGGAGGTAGAGGATCCGGAAACACCATATATTTT. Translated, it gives CASIAGGRGSGNTIYF.

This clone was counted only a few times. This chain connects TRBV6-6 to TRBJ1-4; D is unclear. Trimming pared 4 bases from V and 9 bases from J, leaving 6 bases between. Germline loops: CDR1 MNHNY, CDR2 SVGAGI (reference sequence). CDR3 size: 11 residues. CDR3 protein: CASSLSQKLFF. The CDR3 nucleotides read TGTGCCAGCAGTTTGTCCCAAAAACTGTTTTTT.

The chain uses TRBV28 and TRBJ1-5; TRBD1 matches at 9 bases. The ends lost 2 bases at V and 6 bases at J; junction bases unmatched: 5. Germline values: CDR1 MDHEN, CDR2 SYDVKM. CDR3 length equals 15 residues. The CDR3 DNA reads TGTGCCAGCAGTTTAATGGGACAGGGCACTCAGCCCCAGCATTTT. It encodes CASSLMGQGTQPQHF.

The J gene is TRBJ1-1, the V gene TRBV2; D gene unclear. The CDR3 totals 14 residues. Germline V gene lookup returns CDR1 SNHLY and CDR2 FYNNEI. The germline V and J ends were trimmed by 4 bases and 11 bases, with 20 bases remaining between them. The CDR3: CASSGPMAAAAAFF. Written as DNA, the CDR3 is TGTGCCAGCAGTGGCCCGATGGCAGCGGCGGCGGCTTTCTTT.

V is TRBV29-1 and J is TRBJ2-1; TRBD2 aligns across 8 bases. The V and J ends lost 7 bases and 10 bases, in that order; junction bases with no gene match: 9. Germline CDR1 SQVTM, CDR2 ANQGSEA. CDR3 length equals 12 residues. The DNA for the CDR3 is TGCAGCGCCCGGGGGGGTAGCCGGGAGCAGTTCTTC. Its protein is CSARGGSREQFF.

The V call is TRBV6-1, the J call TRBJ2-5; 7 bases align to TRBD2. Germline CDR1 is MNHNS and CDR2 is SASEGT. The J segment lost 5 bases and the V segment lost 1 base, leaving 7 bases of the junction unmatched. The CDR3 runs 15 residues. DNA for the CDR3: TGTGCCAGCAGTGAAGTTTTTGGGGAGGGTGAGACCCAGTACTTC. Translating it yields CASSEVFGEGETQYF.

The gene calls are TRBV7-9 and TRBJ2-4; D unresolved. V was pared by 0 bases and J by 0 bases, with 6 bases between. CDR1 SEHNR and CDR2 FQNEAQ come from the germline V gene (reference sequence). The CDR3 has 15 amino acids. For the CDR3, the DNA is TGTGCCAGCAGCTTAGCTTTCCTAGCCAAAAACATTCAGTACTTC. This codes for CASSLAFLAKNIQYF.

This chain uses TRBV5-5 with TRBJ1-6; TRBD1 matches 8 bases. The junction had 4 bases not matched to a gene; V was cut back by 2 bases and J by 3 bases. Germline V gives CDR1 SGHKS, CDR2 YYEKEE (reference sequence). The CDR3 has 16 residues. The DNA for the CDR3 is TGTGCCAGCAGCTTCCAGGGGGCCGGCTATAATTCACCCCTCCACTTT. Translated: CASSFQGAGYNSPLHF.

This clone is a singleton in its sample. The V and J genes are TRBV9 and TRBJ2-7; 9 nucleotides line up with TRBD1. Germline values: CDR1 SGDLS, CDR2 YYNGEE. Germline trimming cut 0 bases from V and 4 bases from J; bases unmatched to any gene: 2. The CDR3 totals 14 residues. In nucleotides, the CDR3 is TGTGCCAGCAGCGTAGGTGGGACAGGGTACGAGCAGTACTTC. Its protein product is CASSVGGTGYEQYF.

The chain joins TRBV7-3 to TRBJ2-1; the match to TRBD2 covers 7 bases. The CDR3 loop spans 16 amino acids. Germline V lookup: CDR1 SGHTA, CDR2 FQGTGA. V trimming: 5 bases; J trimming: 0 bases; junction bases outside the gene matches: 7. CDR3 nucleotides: TGTGCCAGCAGCCCCTTCTTAGCGGGCTCCTACAATGAGCAGTTCTTC. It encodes CASSPFLAGSYNEQFF.